The present T cell receptor beta chain was sequenced within a study of blood T cells in healthy people across ages. In this sample, this clonotype turned up a few times. CDR1 is SGHAT, CDR2 FQNNGV, per germline. The CDR3 contains 14 residues. A J-beta primer mix and a sample-barcoded 5' primer were used in a second PCR of about 7 to 11 cycles. TCRdb itself ran the 5' RACE reads through MiXCR, one entry per CDR3 protein. The profile shows 780,000 or so distinct CDR3 sequences, around 50% of them singletons. The sample taken for sequencing was blood. The V call is TRBV11-2, the J call TRBJ2-4, with D perhaps TRBD1 or TRBD2 (5 bases each). Matching the DNA end better, TRBJ2-5 makes the J call doubtful. The receptor comes from a man aged 35-49 years in good health. The CDR3 DNA sequence: TGTGCCAGCAGCTCTGGGACGATGGCGGAGACCCAGTACTTC. It translates to CASSSGTMAETQYF.